One sample yielded the 16 T cell receptor beta chains listed below, sequenced in a study of post-analysis software for immune sequencing data. Study-level results: TRBV5-6, TRBV5-1 and TRBV20-1 were among four or five TRBV segments more frequent in patients than controls.

Each TCR beta cDNA library carried unique molecular identifiers. TCRdb re-called the PCR reads through MiXCR, storing one row per CDR3 protein. Of 650,000 to 850,000 distinct CDR3 sequences in the sample, about 50% were seen once. Their recognized antigens are unknown. Sequences were obtained from blood. These receptors all come from a girl aged 5-17 years with multiple sclerosis.

This rearrangement joins TRBV20-1 to TRBJ2-1, with TRBD2 as a possible D gene (6 bases). Germline V gives CDR1 DFQATT, CDR2 SNEGSKA (reference sequence). V gave up 3 bases and J gave up 0 bases, with 15 bases separating them. The CDR3 totals 16 residues. In DNA form, the CDR3 reads TGCAGTGCTAGCCTAGCGAGCGCCGGCTCCTACAATGAGCAGTTCTTC. The encoded protein is CSASLASAGSYNEQFF.

The rearrangement joins TRBV12-3 or TRBV12-4 to TRBJ2-7, with unresolved D. The CDR3 sequence is 11 residues long. Deletions cut 6 bases from V and 6 bases from J, with 9 bases between. CDR3 coding DNA: TGTGCCAGCAGATCCATTCTCGAGCAGTACTTC. Translating it yields CASRSILEQYF.

The rearrangement joins TRBV7-9 to TRBJ2-5; 15 bases align to TRBD2. Per the germline V gene, CDR1 is SEHNR and CDR2 is FQNEAQ (reference sequence). The CDR3 spans 17 residues. The V gene end was trimmed by 5 bases and the J gene end by 4 bases; junction bases not matched to a gene: 8. CDR3 sequence: CASSPGTSGRMGETQYF. The DNA for the CDR3 is TGTGCCAGCAGCCCCGGGACTAGCGGGAGGATGGGAGAGACCCAGTACTTC.

Worth noting for this clonotype: A read error is likely, as this CDR3 ends without the conserved phenylalanine or tryptophan. The chain joins TRBV10-3 to TRBJ2-3, with 13 bases matching TRBD2. Losses at the gene ends were 11 bases for V and 1 base for J; bases not matched to a gene: 3. The CDR3 contains 14 residues. The germline gives CDR1 ENHRY, CDR2 SYGVKD. CDR3 sequence: CASGTSGGTDTQYS. CDR3 in DNA: TGTGCCTCAGGGACTAGCGGGGGCACAGATACGCAGTATTCT.

Many counts were recorded for this clonotype. The rearrangement links TRBV20-1 to TRBJ2-3; 7 nucleotides line up with TRBD2. Germline CDR1 is DFQATT and CDR2 is SNEGSKA (reference sequence). This CDR3 region has 14 residues. With V trimmed by 4 bases and J by 7 bases, 11 bases remained unmatched. CDR3 residues: CSAISGGSLNTQYF. CDR3 in DNA: TGCAGTGCTATCTCTGGCGGGAGCTTAAATACGCAGTATTTT.

This clonotype was seen only a few times. V is TRBV7-9 and J is TRBJ2-1; 12 bases agree with TRBD2. J gave up 5 bases and V 0 bases, and 5 bases lay outside the gene matches. CDR1 SEHNR and CDR2 FQNEAQ come from the germline V gene (reference sequence). This CDR3 is 17 amino acids long. The CDR3: CASSLALAGGLNNEQFF. CDR3 DNA: TGTGCCAGCAGCTTAGCTCTAGCGGGGGGGCTCAACAATGAGCAGTTCTTC.

Only a few counts were recorded for this clonotype. The chain uses TRBV7-3 and TRBJ2-3; 9 bases map to TRBD2. The CDR3 spans 15 residues. The germline V gene has CDR1 SGHTA and CDR2 FQGTGA. The J segment lost 4 bases and the V segment lost 6 bases, leaving 8 bases of the junction unmatched. The CDR3 DNA is TGTGCCAGCAGTAGCGGGAGCCCCGGCGCAGATACGCAGTATTTT. This translates into CASSSGSPGADTQYF. The full variable domain, in which reference TRBV7-3 and TRBJ2-3 provide the parts outside the CDR3, is GAGVSQTPSNKVTEKGKYVELRCDPISGHTALYWYRQSLGQGPEFLIYFQGTGAADDSGLPNDRFFAVRPEGSVSTLKIQRTERGDSAVYLCASSSGSPGADTQYFGPGTRLTVL.

In DNA, the CDR3 is TGCAGTGCTTACGCCTGGGGAGGGAACACAGATACGCAGTATTTT. Translating it yields CSAYAWGGNTDTQYF. V gene TRBV20-1 combines with J gene TRBJ2-3; 7 bases map to TRBD2. The V gene end was trimmed by 5 bases and the J gene end by 2 bases; junction bases not matched to a gene: 10. The CDR3 contains 15 residues. Germline values: CDR1 DFQATT, CDR2 SNEGSKA (reference sequence).

In nucleotides, the CDR3 is TGTGCCAGCAGCCAAGCCGAGTACAGCGCCTACAATGAGCAGTTCTTC. It codes for CASSQAEYSAYNEQFF. This chain links TRBV14 with TRBJ2-1; D gene ambiguous. V shed 1 base and J shed 2 bases, with 12 bases lying between them. Germline V gene sequence: CDR1 SGHDN, CDR2 FVKESK. The CDR3 covers 16 residues.

The CDR3 spells CASSGKDRLGQETQYF. CDR3 in DNA: TGCGCCAGCAGCGGGAAGGACAGGTTGGGCCAAGAGACCCAGTACTTC. This chain joins TRBV5-1 and TRBJ2-5, with 7 bases identical to TRBD1. The junction had 10 bases not matched to a gene; V was cut back by 4 bases and J by 1 base. Per the germline V gene, CDR1 is SGHRS and CDR2 is YFSETQ. The CDR3 length is 16 residues.

The chain carries TRBV10-3 and TRBJ2-3; 8 bases line up with TRBD2. The V and J ends lost 7 bases and 0 bases, in that order; junction bases with no gene match: 9. The CDR3 extends over 16 amino acids. Germline V gene sequence: CDR1 ENHRY, CDR2 SYGVKD. CDR3 nucleotides: TGTGCCATCATCTTAGCGGGAAACGGGAGCACAGATACGCAGTATTTT. It is translated as CAIILAGNGSTDTQYF.

The V gene is TRBV4-1, the J gene TRBJ2-7; D call uncertain. CDR3 length: 16 amino acids. V lost 4 bases to trimming and J lost 2 bases, with 18 bases between them. The V gene's germline CDR1 is MGHRA and CDR2 YSYEKL. The CDR3 DNA reads TGCGCCAGCAGCCGCCGGGCCAGCGAAACCCCCTACGAGCAGTACTTC. Translating gives CASSRRASETPYEQYF.

The chain is built from TRBV6-1 and TRBJ1-2; TRBD1 agrees at 8 bases. Germline trimming cut 6 bases from V and 2 bases from J; bases unmatched to any gene: 5. CDR3 size: 14 residues. The germline V gene encodes CDR1 MNHNS and CDR2 SASEGT. The CDR3 spells CASRPGQENYGYTF. The DNA of the CDR3 is TGTGCCAGCAGGCCGGGACAGGAGAACTATGGCTACACCTTC.

The table lists this clonotype with a count of one. This chain uses TRBV20-1 with TRBJ1-1, with D maybe TRBD1 (5 bases). The CDR3 runs 13 residues. Per germline, CDR1 DFQATT and CDR2 SNEGSKA (reference sequence). Between the trimmed V and J ends, which lost 3 bases and 4 bases, there was a span of 12 bases. The CDR3 region has the DNA TGCAGTGCTAGGCGGGACGCAAGCACTGAAGCTTTCTTT. Translation: CSARRDASTEAFF.

The chain links TRBV5-1 to TRBJ2-1; perhaps TRBD2 as D (7 bases). Trimming stripped 0 bases from V and 5 bases from J, with 12 bases between. CDR3 size: 15 residues. Germline-derived CDR1 and CDR2 are SGHRS and YFSETQ. The CDR3 nucleotides read TGCGCCAGCAGCTTGGTACGGGGGGACAACAATGAGCAGTTCTTC. Its translation is CASSLVRGDNNEQFF.

This sequence joins TRBV7-8 and TRBJ2-3; 8 bases fit TRBD2. V was clipped by 4 bases and J by 5 bases; unmatched bases: 5. The CDR3 runs 14 residues. Germline CDR1 SGHVS, CDR2 FQNEAQ. The CDR3 reads CASSYGTSQDTQYF. The CDR3 DNA is TGTGCCAGCAGCTATGGGACTAGTCAAGATACGCAGTATTTT.